This paragraph reports one TCR beta chain. The target antigen is unknown. CDR3 length: 14 residues. V lost 3 bases and J lost 7, with 12 bases in between. Germline V gene lookup returns CDR1 SGHTA and CDR2 FQGTGA. The data stem from a study of long-term antiretroviral therapy in people with HIV. Broader study findings: On ART adherence, viral resistance or therapy changes, no data were available.

Donors each had at least one pre-ART PBMC sample and at least two post-ART ones. There were about 1-11 million cryopreserved PBMC in the samples before DNA extraction. The run of the v3.0 immunoSEQ assay was at survey level. Sequenced by immunoSEQ multiplex PCR; TCRdb stores in-frame clones only, minus some. The table lists nearly 30,000 clones, 70% to 90% of them singletons. The rearrangement links TRBV7-3 to TRBJ2-2; D gene ambiguous. The sample here was unsorted PBMCs, taken 3.2 years before starting antiretroviral therapy. The clonotype was recovered from a man aged 50 to 60 with HIV. CDR3 region: CASSLAAPGGELFF. The CDR3 nucleotides read TGTGCCAGCAGCTTGGCAGCCCCTGGCGGGGAGCTGTTTTTT.